The TCR beta chain described here comes from a study of regulatory T cells. General study points: Skewed V and J usage and few unique V-J pairs marked patient repertoires, most in Tregs. In CD3G-deficient patients, conventional CD4+ T cells were enriched for hydrophobic CDR3 residues at positions 6 and 7.

The CDR3 sequence is 13 residues long. The germline gives CDR1 MNHNS, CDR2 SASEGT. V lost 5 bases and J lost 11, with 16 bases in between. Note on this clone: As yet, its antigen is unknown.

Patients aged 2 to 39 years had fewer naive T cells. Sorting split CD4+ cells into CD25-high CD127-low Tregs and CD25-low CD127-high conventional T cells. Primers: 52 TRBV forward and 13 TRBJ reverse. Some clones are missing from TCRdb's copy, which holds only in-frame ones; the method was immunoSEQ multiplex PCR. The sample shows 30,000 to 40,000 clones, 70% to 90% of them seen only once. The source material was conventional CD4+ T cells sorted from blood. The V gene is TRBV6-1, the J gene TRBJ2-4; the D gene is possibly TRBD1 (5 bases). The clonotype originates from a person aged 18 to 29 with CD3G deficiency. CDR3 in DNA: TGTGCCAGCAGTACAACACAGGTCTCCCTTCAGTACTTC. Its translation: CASSTTQVSLQYF.